Included here is one T cell receptor (beta chain) sequence, with context. The data were obtained in a study of radiotherapy plus CTLA-4 blockade in lung cancer. Profiling relied on immunoSEQ multiplex PCR, and the TCRdb table lists in-frame clones only, not all of them. The sample lists 100,000 to 150,000 clones; 78% were seen once. The CDR3 spans 13 residues. Germline CDR1 is ENHRY and CDR2 is SYGVKD. With V trimmed by 3 bases and J by 8 bases, 6 bases remained unmatched. The source of this sequence is a human donor with non-small cell lung cancer who had a partial response to radiotherapy plus ipilimumab. Sequences were derived from peripheral blood, sampled from a patient treated with radiotherapy plus ipilimumab. The chain couples TRBV10-3 to TRBJ1-2; 7 bases fit TRBD1. Here the CDR3 DNA reads TGTGCCATCAGTGATGAGGGGGCAGGGGGCTACACCTTC. Protein: CAISDEGAGGYTF.